This passage covers 10 T cell receptor beta chains from one sample sequenced in a study of early T cells in non-severe SARS-CoV-2 infection. TCRdb called the 5' RACE reads again in MiXCR, with one record for every CDR3 protein. Of tens of thousands of distinct CDR3 sequences detected, roughly a tenth appear once; the ten largest clones hold about 5.3%. The specimen comprised whole blood, sampled at baseline. These receptors were collected from an adult who was a healthcare worker with PCR-confirmed SARS-CoV-2 infection or an uninfected control (not recorded which).

The J gene is TRBJ2-1, the V gene TRBV6-2 or TRBV6-3; D is uncertain. The germline V and J ends were trimmed by 5 bases and 0 bases, with 11 bases remaining between them. This CDR3 has 15 amino acids. In germline, CDR1 is MNHEY, CDR2 SVGEGT. The DNA for the CDR3 is TGTGCCAGCAGTAACCCGCGGAGCTCCTACAATGAGCAGTTCTTC. Translated, it gives CASSNPRSSYNEQFF.

Ten or more counts support this clonotype. The V gene is TRBV7-2, the J gene TRBJ1-1, with D unclear. This CDR3 region has 13 residues. The V gene lost 1 base and the J gene lost 3 bases, with 6 bases spanning the gap. Germline CDR1 SGHTA, CDR2 FQGNSA. The CDR3 sequence: CASSLDGDTEAFF. For the CDR3, the DNA is TGTGCCAGCAGCTTAGATGGGGACACTGAAGCTTTCTTT. Supplemented by reference TRBV7-2 and TRBJ1-1, the full variable domain reads GAGVSQSPSNKVTEKGKDVELRCDPISGHTALYWYRQSLGQGLEFLIYFQGNSAPDKSGLPSDRFSAERTGGSVSTLTIQRTQQEDSAVYLCASSLDGDTEAFFGQGTRLTVV.

The chain uses TRBV7-9 and TRBJ2-6; 7 bases are shared with TRBD1. V shed 3 bases, J shed 2 bases, and the junction held 1 base outside the gene matches. CDR1 is SEHNR, CDR2 FQNEAQ, per germline (reference sequence). This CDR3 spans 15 amino acids. The CDR3 sequence: CASSFTGAGANVLTF. CDR3 DNA: TGTGCCAGCAGCTTTACAGGGGCTGGGGCCAACGTCCTGACTTTC.

This clonotype was counted at least ten times. The chain joins TRBV12-3 or TRBV12-4 to TRBJ1-1; D might be TRBD1 (5 bases). V dropped 4 bases and J dropped 1 base, with 13 bases sitting between them. The CDR3 has 15 residues. CDR3 coding DNA: TGTGCCAGCAGTTCCTTAGACAGAGAGAACACTGAAGCTTTCTTT. Protein sequence: CASSSLDRENTEAFF.

This clonotype was detected ten times or more. V usage is TRBV6-6 and J usage is TRBJ1-5; D is unclear. This CDR3 has 15 amino acids. Germline loops: CDR1 MNHNY, CDR2 SVGAGI (reference sequence). V dropped 8 bases and J dropped 4 bases, with 18 bases sitting between them. This chain's CDR3 is CASSPGDNPNQPQHF. CDR3 bases: TGTGCCAGCTCCCCCGGGGATAACCCTAATCAGCCCCAGCATTTT.

This clonotype was seen at least ten times. The chain uses TRBV7-9 and TRBJ2-1; tentative D call: TRBD1 (6 bases). V lost 4 bases and J lost 10, with 14 bases in between. This CDR3 region has 13 residues. Per the germline V gene, CDR1 is SEHNR and CDR2 is FQNEAQ (reference sequence). The CDR3 nucleotides read TGTGCCAGCAGCTCCTGGGACATCGGGGAGCAGTTCTTC. It is translated as CASSSWDIGEQFF.

This clonotype has only a few counts. This rearrangement joins TRBV12-3 or TRBV12-4 to TRBJ1-4; D gene ambiguous. V was clipped by 6 bases and J by 3 bases, with 11 bases between them. CDR3 length: 14 amino acids. CDR3 loop: CASSPEAANEKLFF. Written as DNA, the CDR3 is TGTGCCAGCAGCCCCGAGGCAGCTAATGAAAAACTGTTTTTT.

The chain carries TRBV12-3 or TRBV12-4 and TRBJ2-2; 10 nucleotides match TRBD2. V dropped 3 bases and J dropped 4; count of bases not matched to a gene: 2. The CDR3 is made up of 15 amino acids. CDR3 sequence reads: CASSFLAGATGELFF. CDR3 bases: TGTGCCAGCAGTTTTCTAGCGGGAGCCACCGGGGAGCTGTTTTTT.

The chain recombines TRBV4-3 with TRBJ1-2, with D perhaps TRBD1 (5 bases). Trimming removed 0 bases at V and 4 bases at J, with 12 bases between. Per germline, CDR1 LGHNA and CDR2 YSLEER. CDR3 length: 15 residues. Written as DNA, the CDR3 is TGCGCCAGCAGCCAAGAATACGCAGGGAGCTATGGCTACACCTTC. It translates to CASSQEYAGSYGYTF.

This chain joins TRBV5-4 and TRBJ2-3; 9 bases are shared with TRBD2. CDR1 is SGHNT, CDR2 YYREEE, per germline (reference sequence). The CDR3 consists of 17 residues. Trimming cost V 0 bases and J 4 bases; bases outside gene matches: 9. CDR3 in amino acids: CASSLGGASGVADTQYF. The CDR3 coding sequence is TGTGCCAGCAGCTTGGGAGGGGCTAGCGGGGTGGCAGATACGCAGTATTTT.